This note documents a single TCR beta chain sequence. The sample comes from a study of blood T cell repertoires in COVID-19. Study-wide context: T cells, B-cell-depleted T cells, or PBMCs supplied cDNA or gDNA.

The germline CDR1 and CDR2 sequences are GTSNPN and SVGIG (reference sequence). The CDR3 contains 13 residues. The V end was cut by 7 bases, the J end by 9 bases, with 19 bases between. In the original workflow: Nucleated cell counts were estimated from reference gene primer amplification. Generated by immunoSEQ multiplex PCR, the TCRdb table keeps only in-frame clones and is missing some. The DNA gave D and trimming, while V, J and clone size come from that table. The data hold about 200,000 clones, with 65% to 90% observed a single time. The study counted Cohort 3 donors as recovered given two negative PCRs, clearance, or symptom resolution.

The sequencing input was PBMCs or T cells enriched from blood (not recorded which). This TCR came from a man aged 40-49 years who had recovered from COVID-19. The V and J genes are TRBV30 and TRBJ2-1; maybe TRBD1 (6 bases). The CDR3, as DNA: TGTGCCTCGAGCCGGACAGTCGGTAGTGAGCAGTTCTTC. It codes for CASSRTVGSEQFF.